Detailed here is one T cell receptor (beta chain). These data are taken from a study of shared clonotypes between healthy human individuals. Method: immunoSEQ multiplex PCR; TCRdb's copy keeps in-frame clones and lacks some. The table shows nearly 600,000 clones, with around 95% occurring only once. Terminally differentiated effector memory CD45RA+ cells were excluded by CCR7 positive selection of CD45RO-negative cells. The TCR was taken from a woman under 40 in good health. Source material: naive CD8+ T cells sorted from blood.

CDR3 residues: CASTAGTGNNEQFF. CDR3 DNA: TGTGCCAGCACGGCCGGGACGGGAAACAATGAGCAGTTCTTC. The rearrangement joins TRBV27 to TRBJ2-1; D is tentatively TRBD1 or TRBD2 (5 bases each). This CDR3 comprises 14 residues. CDR1 and CDR2 from the germline V gene are MNHEY and SMNVEV (reference sequence). With 7 bases removed from V and 5 bases from J, the gap between germline ends came to 15 bases.